This TCR beta chain stems from a study of Graves' ophthalmopathy and Graves' hyperthyroidism. This clonotype was recorded at least ten times. The CDR3 extends over 14 amino acids. V dropped 5 bases and J dropped 3 bases, with 13 bases sitting between them. Germline lookup yields CDR1 MNHEY and CDR2 SVGEGT. Amplified TCR beta CDR3 regions were obtained using RNA transcripts as template. Investigators did first-round RT-PCR with HTBI primers, then second-round multiplex PCR. MiXCR, run by TCRdb on the multiplex PCR reads, gives a single entry per CDR3 protein. The repertoire holds about 480,000 distinct CDR3 sequences, with 13% to 15% as singletons.

The sequence was obtained from a woman aged 25 to 45 with Graves' ophthalmopathy. The source material was blood. The genes are TRBV6-2 or TRBV6-3 and TRBJ1-2; D is undetermined. The CDR3 spells CASSPFWADYGYTF. The CDR3, as DNA: TGTGCCAGCAGTCCGTTCTGGGCGGACTATGGCTACACCTTC.